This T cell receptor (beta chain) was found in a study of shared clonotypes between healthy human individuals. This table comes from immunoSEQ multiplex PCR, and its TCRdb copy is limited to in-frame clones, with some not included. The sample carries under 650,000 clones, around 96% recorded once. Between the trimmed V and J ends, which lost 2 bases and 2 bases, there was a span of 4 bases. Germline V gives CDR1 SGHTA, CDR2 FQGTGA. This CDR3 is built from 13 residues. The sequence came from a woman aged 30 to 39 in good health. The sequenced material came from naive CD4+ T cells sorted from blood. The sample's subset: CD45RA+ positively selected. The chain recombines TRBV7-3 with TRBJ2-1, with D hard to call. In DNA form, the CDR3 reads TGTGCCAGCAGCTTAGTCACCTACAATGAGCAGTTCTTC. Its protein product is CASSLVTYNEQFF. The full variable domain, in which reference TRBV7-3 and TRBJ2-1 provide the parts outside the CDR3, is GAGVSQTPSNKVTEKGKYVELRCDPISGHTALYWYRQSLGQGPEFLIYFQGTGAADDSGLPNDRFFAVRPEGSVSTLKIQRTERGDSAVYLCASSLVTYNEQFFGPGTRLTVL.